The 29 T cell receptor beta chains below come from one sample, sequenced in a study of T cell responses to AZD1222 COVID-19 vaccine. The assay was immunoSEQ multiplex PCR, and TCRdb's table has in-frame clones only and misses some. Of about 140,000 clones listed, roughly 92% are singletons. The material was peripheral blood, obtained on day 0 of AZD1222 vaccination. Receptors originate from an adult in good health.

This clone was seen a single time. The J gene is TRBJ1-2, the V gene TRBV2, with D possibly TRBD1 on 6 matching bases. The CDR3 has 14 amino acids. The germline gives CDR1 SNHLY, CDR2 FYNNEI. Trimming removed 4 bases from V and 1 base from J, with 10 bases in between. The CDR3 region is CASSVPDSNYGYTF. The DNA of the CDR3 is TGTGCCAGCAGTGTTCCGGACAGTAACTATGGCTACACCTTC.

A single count supports this clone. The chain uses TRBV5-8 and TRBJ1-3; no definite D call. V lost 4 bases, J lost 8 bases, and 19 bases lay in between. This CDR3 region has 15 residues. CDR1 is SGHTS, CDR2 YDEGEE, per germline. This CDR3 is CASSLLDAGRDTIYF. The CDR3 region has the DNA TGTGCCAGCAGCCTGTTGGACGCGGGAAGAGACACCATATATTTT.

The rearrangement joins TRBV27 to TRBJ1-3; D is undetermined. The CDR3 runs to 14 residues. CDR1 is MNHEY, CDR2 SMNVEV, per germline (reference sequence). The V and J ends lost 5 bases and 4 bases respectively, with 12 bases between them. This CDR3 is CASSPGMQGNTIYF. For the CDR3, the DNA is TGTGCCAGCAGTCCCGGGATGCAAGGAAACACCATATATTTT.

The chain uses TRBV7-3 and TRBJ1-5; D is unclear. From germline, CDR1 is SGHTA and CDR2 FQGTGA. Trimming left V 2 bases short and J 6 bases short, with 8 bases between. CDR3 size: 13 residues. CDR3 sequence reads: CASSLGWGQPQHF. CDR3 nucleotide sequence: TGTGCCAGCAGCTTAGGTTGGGGTCAGCCCCAGCATTTT.

V gene TRBV30 combines with J gene TRBJ2-7; D is unclear. Trimming left V 2 bases short and J 3 bases short, with 11 bases between. CDR1 is GTSNPN and CDR2 is SVGIG in the germline V gene (reference sequence). The CDR3 runs to 13 residues. CDR3 in amino acids: CAWSIGPHYEQYF. The CDR3 coding sequence is TGTGCCTGGAGTATCGGGCCCCACTACGAGCAGTACTTC. Supplemented by reference TRBV30 and TRBJ2-7, the full variable domain reads SQTIHQWPATLVQPVGSPLSLECTVEGTSNPNLYWYRQAAGRGLQLLFYSVGIGQISSEVPQNLSASRPQDRQFILSSKKLLLSDSGFYLCAWSIGPHYEQYFGPGTRLTVT.

This chain connects TRBV19 to TRBJ1-2, with a weak D call TRBD1 (6 bases). The V end was cut by 2 bases, the J end by 4 bases, with 11 bases between. This CDR3 is 14 amino acids long. Looked up from germline, CDR1 is LNHDA and CDR2 is SQIVND (reference sequence). The chain's CDR3 is CASSIIQGGYGYTF. CDR3 coding DNA: TGTGCCAGTAGTATAATACAGGGTGGCTATGGCTACACCTTC. The full variable domain, completed using reference TRBV19 and TRBJ1-2, is DGGITQSPKYLFRKEGQNVTLSCEQNLNHDAMYWYRQDPGQGLRLIYYSQIVNDFQKGDIAEGYSVSREKKESFPLTVTSAQKNPTAFYLCASSIIQGGYGYTFGSGTRLTVV.

The rearrangement joins TRBV29-1 to TRBJ1-4; D is uncertain. There are 15 residues in the CDR3. Trimming removed 3 bases at V and 4 bases at J, with 15 bases between. The germline CDR1 and CDR2 sequences are SQVTM and ANQGSEA. CDR3 sequence reads: CSVEASGRDNEKLFF. The CDR3 DNA reads TGCAGCGTTGAGGCTTCGGGCAGAGATAATGAAAAACTGTTTTTT.

This chain joins TRBV7-9 and TRBJ2-1; TRBD2 might be the D (5 bases). The CDR3 loop spans 16 amino acids. V lost 5 bases, J lost 1 base, and 15 bases lay in between. Germline V lookup: CDR1 SEHNR, CDR2 FQNEAQ (reference sequence). DNA of the CDR3: TGTGCCAGCAGCCCAACGCTAGGACTGTCCTACAATGAGCAGTTCTTC. Encoded protein: CASSPTLGLSYNEQFF.

The rearrangement uses TRBV18 and TRBJ1-1; TRBD1 aligns across 9 bases. The V gene end was trimmed by 3 bases and the J gene end by 7 bases; junction bases not matched to a gene: 3. This CDR3 contains 13 residues. CDR1 is KGHSH and CDR2 is LQKENI in the germline V gene. This chain's CDR3 is CASSPGTGREAFF. In DNA form, the CDR3 reads TGTGCCAGCTCACCCGGGACAGGGCGTGAAGCTTTCTTT.

The chain links TRBV10-3 to TRBJ2-7; D perhaps matches TRBD2 (5 bases). V lost 0 bases and J lost 5, with 8 bases in between. CDR3 length: 13 residues. The V gene's germline CDR1 is ENHRY and CDR2 SYGVKD. The CDR3 nucleotides read TGTGCCATCAGTGAGTCGAGGGTCGACGAGCAGTACTTC. It encodes CAISESRVDEQYF.

This sequence joins TRBV6-5 and TRBJ1-1, with TRBD1 matching over 7 bases. V was pared by 4 bases and J by 0 bases, with 8 bases of the junction left unmatched. The V gene's germline CDR1 is MNHEY and CDR2 SVGAGI. The CDR3 length is 16 residues. The CDR3 DNA is TGTGCCAGCAGTTGGGACAGATCCTCCATGAACACTGAAGCTTTCTTT. It translates to CASSWDRSSMNTEAFF.

The chain employs TRBV14 and TRBJ2-1; tentative D call: TRBD1 (5 bases). The CDR3 totals 16 residues. Deletions cut 4 bases from V and 4 bases from J, with 17 bases between. Germline V gene data show CDR1 as SGHDN and CDR2 as FVKESK. The CDR3 protein is CASSRLKTAYYNEQFF. The CDR3 DNA follows: TGTGCCAGCAGCCGGTTAAAGACAGCCTATTACAATGAGCAGTTCTTC.

This rearrangement joins TRBV9 to TRBJ2-3; tentative D call: TRBD2 (5 bases). Germline CDR1 reads SGDLS; CDR2 reads YYNGEE. The CDR3 runs to 16 residues. V gave up 2 bases and J gave up 2 bases, with 15 bases separating them. CDR3: CASSVSPDYITDTQYF. For the CDR3, the DNA is TGTGCCAGCAGCGTCTCCCCCGACTATATCACAGATACGCAGTATTTT.

The gene calls are TRBV20-1 and TRBJ2-7; D possibly corresponds to TRBD2 (5 bases). Germline V lookup: CDR1 DFQATT, CDR2 SNEGSKA (reference sequence). The CDR3 has 15 residues. Trimming removed 4 bases from V and 2 bases from J, with 18 bases in between. As DNA, the CDR3 is TGCAGTGCTAATGATCCCGGACTGGGAACCTACGAGCAGTACTTC. This encodes CSANDPGLGTYEQYF.

This clone occurred once. The rearrangement uses TRBV3-1 (or the pseudogene TRBV3-2) and TRBJ1-5; TRBD1 might be the D (5 bases). Germline CDR1 LGHDT, CDR2 YNNKEL (reference sequence). The CDR3 is 15 amino acids. Trimming cost V 4 bases and J 2 bases, with 12 bases left between them. The CDR3 spells CASSLTGAGNQPQHF. In DNA, the CDR3 is TGTGCCAGCAGCCTTACTGGGGCCGGCAATCAGCCCCAGCATTTT.

The J gene is TRBJ1-1, the V gene TRBV4-1; 10 bases align to TRBD1. CDR3 size: 14 residues. With V trimmed by 4 bases and J by 5 bases, 4 bases remained unmatched. Per the germline V gene, CDR1 is MGHRA and CDR2 is YSYEKL. The CDR3 DNA reads TGCGCCAGCAGCCTCGGACAGGGGGATACTGAAGCTTTCTTT. Amino acids: CASSLGQGDTEAFF.

The V gene is TRBV5-6, the J gene TRBJ2-6, with D perhaps matching TRBD1 (6 bases). Trimming took 5 bases from V and 0 from J, leaving 12 bases between them. The CDR3 covers 16 residues. Germline V CDR1 and CDR2: SGHDT, YYEEEE. The CDR3 DNA sequence: TGTGCCAGCAGACCGTCAGGGGCCTCTGGGGCCAACGTCCTGACTTTC. Its protein is CASRPSGASGANVLTF. Full variable domain (outside the CDR3, taken from reference TRBV5-6 and TRBJ2-6): DAGVTQSPTHLIKTRGQQVTLRCSPKSGHDTVSWYQQALGQGPQFIFQYYEEEERQRGNFPDRFSGHQFPNYSSELNVNALLLGDSALYLCASRPSGASGANVLTFGAGSRLTVL.

The table lists this clone with a few counts. The DNA for the CDR3 is TGTGCCAGCAGTTACACTAGCGGGAGGGGAGTTGATACGCAGTATTTT. As protein: CASSYTSGRGVDTQYF. The rearrangement uses TRBV6-5 and TRBJ2-3; TRBD2 matches 13 bases. The CDR3 sequence is 16 residues long. Trimming cost V 2 bases and J 6 bases; bases outside gene matches: 5. Germline CDR1 and CDR2: MNHEY and SVGAGI.

CDR3 coding DNA: TGCGCCAGCAATACAGGGGGCAGAAACTATGGCTACACCTTC. Translating gives CASNTGGRNYGYTF. This chain links TRBV5-1 with TRBJ1-2; 9 bases line up with TRBD1. CDR3 length: 14 residues. V gave up 6 bases and J gave up 2 bases; unmatched junction bases: 5. Germline V gene sequence: CDR1 SGHRS, CDR2 YFSETQ.

The chain joins TRBV28 to TRBJ1-5; possibly TRBD1 for D (5 bases). This CDR3 region has 14 residues. From germline, CDR1 is MDHEN and CDR2 SYDVKM. V shed 3 bases and J shed 3 bases, with 9 bases lying between them. CDR3 in amino acids: CASSFPTDNQPQHF. CDR3 in DNA: TGTGCCAGCAGTTTTCCGACAGACAATCAGCCCCAGCATTTT.

This clone was recorded only once. The chain carries TRBV28 and TRBJ2-3; D unclear. The CDR3 extends over 12 amino acids. The V gene's germline CDR1 is MDHEN and CDR2 SYDVKM. V was clipped by 8 bases and J by 8 bases, with 14 bases between them. The CDR3 sequence is CASALTRGTQYF. The CDR3 bases are TGTGCCAGCGCCCTCACCCGAGGTACGCAGTATTTT.

The V gene is TRBV30, the J gene TRBJ1-2, with 7 bases matching TRBD1. After removal of 2 bases from V and 2 bases from J, the junction contained 11 bases not matched to a gene. This CDR3 is 16 amino acids long. Germline CDR1 is GTSNPN and CDR2 is SVGIG (reference sequence). The CDR3 region is CAWSLQYTGVNYGYTF. The CDR3 DNA is TGTGCCTGGAGTCTGCAATACACAGGGGTAAACTATGGCTACACCTTC.

The chain joins TRBV11-3 to TRBJ2-1; 9 positions agree with TRBD2. V trimming: 5 bases; J trimming: 3 bases; junction bases outside the gene matches: 5. This CDR3 has 15 residues. Germline loops: CDR1 SGHNT, CDR2 YENEEA. The CDR3 loop reads CASSLSGSNYNEQFF. CDR3 sequence (DNA): TGTGCCAGCAGCCTTAGCGGGAGTAACTACAATGAGCAGTTCTTC.

The genes are TRBV4-1 and TRBJ1-1, with 10 bases that match TRBD1. This CDR3 has 18 residues. The junction had 13 bases not matched to a gene; V was cut back by 1 base and J by 5 bases. Germline lookup yields CDR1 MGHRA and CDR2 YSYEKL. Here the CDR3 reads CASSQGAYRGQGRTEAFF. In DNA, the CDR3 is TGCGCCAGCAGCCAAGGGGCTTATCGGGGACAGGGGAGAACTGAAGCTTTCTTT.

This sequence joins TRBV11-2 and TRBJ1-3; D is unclear. The CDR3 extends over 14 amino acids. The V gene's germline CDR1 is SGHAT and CDR2 FQNNGV. Trimming pared 0 bases from V and 0 bases from J, leaving 3 bases between. CDR3 residues: CASSLDLSGNTIYF. The CDR3 region has the DNA TGTGCCAGCAGCTTAGACCTCTCTGGAAACACCATATATTTT. The entire variable domain, with the rest obtained from reference TRBV11-2 and TRBJ1-3, is as follows: EAGVAQSPRYKIIEKRQSVAFWCNPISGHATLYWYQQILGQGPKLLIQFQNNGVVDDSQLPKDRFSAERLKGVDSTLKIQPAKLEDSAVYLCASSLDLSGNTIYFGEGSWLTVV.

The rearrangement links TRBV6-5 to TRBJ1-5; D is unclear. With 0 bases removed from V and 5 bases from J, the gap between germline ends came to 11 bases. Germline CDR1 reads MNHEY; CDR2 reads SVGAGI. The CDR3 has 15 amino acids. CDR3 coding DNA: TGTGCCAGCAGTTACTCTCAAACACTAGATCAGCCCCAGCATTTT. Translated: CASSYSQTLDQPQHF.

This sequence joins TRBV7-2 and TRBJ2-7; tentative D call: TRBD1 (6 bases). Germline values: CDR1 SGHTA, CDR2 FQGNSA. The V gene lost 2 bases and the J gene lost 0 bases, with 20 bases spanning the gap. CDR3 length equals 18 residues. The CDR3: CASSLIRRGGVTSYEQYF. CDR3 coding DNA: TGTGCCAGCAGCTTAATTCGTCGAGGGGGAGTCACCTCCTACGAGCAGTACTTC.

This clone was detected only once. The gene calls are TRBV27 and TRBJ2-1; 8 nucleotides agree with TRBD2. J gave up 9 bases and V 0 bases, and 7 bases lay outside the gene matches. CDR1 is MNHEY, CDR2 SMNVEV, per germline (reference sequence). The CDR3 length is 15 residues. CDR3 sequence reads: CASSLSPGGDGEQFF. The DNA of the CDR3 is TGTGCCAGCAGTTTATCGCCGGGAGGGGATGGTGAGCAGTTCTTC.

This chain uses TRBV5-4 with TRBJ2-7; 7 nucleotides match TRBD1. CDR1 and CDR2 from the germline V gene are SGHNT and YYREEE (reference sequence). V shed 5 bases, J shed 6 bases, and the junction held 11 bases outside the gene matches. The CDR3 sequence is 14 residues long. The CDR3 DNA is TGTGCCAGCAGTCGCCGAACAGGGGCGGGCGAGCAGTACTTC. This translates into CASSRRTGAGEQYF.